This TCR beta chain was documented in a study of blood T cell repertoires in COVID-19. Study overall: Sites across the United States, Italy and Spain contributed samples from acute and convalescent COVID-19.

In the original analysis: Reference gene primer amplification gave nucleated cell count estimates. The repertoire was sequenced with immunoSEQ multiplex PCR; TCRdb's copy has only in-frame clones and lacks some. V, J and clone size derive from that table, while D and trimming were established from the DNA sequence. This sample has some 140,000 clones, with around 85% found just once. The germline gives CDR1 SNHLY, CDR2 FYNNEI. CDR3 length: 15 amino acids. V was cut by 6 bases and J by 0 bases, with 9 bases left in between. V is TRBV2 and J is TRBJ1-6; D gene unclear. This TCR derives from a woman older than 75 with acute or convalescent COVID-19. The sequencing sample was made of peripheral blood. CDR3 DNA sequence: TGTGCCAGCAGACCACAGAGCTCCTATAATTCACCCCTCCACTTT. It codes for CASRPQSSYNSPLHF.